One sample yielded the 13 T cell receptor beta chains listed below, sequenced in a study of quantifying T cell responses using KT2 cells. Across the study: Reverse transcription used primers in the TCR alpha and beta constant regions.

Each cDNA got a UMI-containing oligo ligated at its 3' end. An equimolar mix of RC1.1 and RC1.2 primed the beta chain across TRBC1 and TRBC2. TCRdb itself ran the UMI-ligation and nested PCR reads through MiXCR, one entry per CDR3 protein. The sample has approximately 54,000 distinct CDR3 sequences; around 10% are singletons. Sequencing was done on a sample of PBMCs spiked with cells of the T cell clone KT2. These receptors all come from a human donor.

In its sample, this clonotype was seen a few times. The chain uses TRBV2 and TRBJ1-1, with D hard to call. V was pared by 7 bases and J by 4 bases, with 16 bases between. Looked up from germline, CDR1 is SNHLY and CDR2 is FYNNEI. The CDR3 is 14 amino acids. The CDR3 nucleotides are TGTGCCAGCACCGAAGGCACAAAGGTCACTGAAGCTTTCTTT. It is translated as CASTEGTKVTEAFF.

The genes are TRBV4-2 and TRBJ2-1; TRBD1 might be the D (6 bases). V was pared by 1 base and J by 9 bases, with 10 bases between. The CDR3 totals 13 residues. Germline assignment: CDR1 LGHNA and CDR2 YNFKEQ. CDR3 DNA sequence: TGTGCCAGCAGCCAAGGGACAGCGAGTGAGCAGTTCTTC. Protein sequence: CASSQGTASEQFF.

This clonotype was counted between two and nine times. The J gene is TRBJ2-2, the V gene TRBV20-1; perhaps TRBD2 as D (6 bases). The ends were cut back, 6 bases at V and 6 bases at J, with 17 bases in the middle. This CDR3 comprises 14 residues. Germline V CDR1 and CDR2: DFQATT, SNEGSKA (reference sequence). The CDR3 protein is CSASPGVRAGELFF. The CDR3 coding sequence is TGCAGTGCCTCCCCGGGGGTACGAGCCGGGGAGCTGTTTTTT.

This clonotype has ten or more counts. This chain connects TRBV6-5 to TRBJ2-5; no clear D. The CDR3 runs to 12 residues. The ends were cut back, 4 bases at V and 5 bases at J, with 8 bases in the middle. Germline CDR1 reads MNHEY; CDR2 reads SVGAGI. CDR3: CASSWDYETQYF. The DNA for the CDR3 is TGTGCCAGCAGTTGGGATTACGAGACCCAGTACTTC.

This clonotype was seen at least ten times. The V gene is TRBV27, the J gene TRBJ2-1; perhaps TRBD2 as D (7 bases). The CDR3 length is 12 residues. CDR1 is MNHEY, CDR2 SMNVEV, per germline (reference sequence). V was trimmed by 10 bases and J by 8 bases, leaving 15 bases between them. The CDR3 protein is CATRGGTDEQFF. For the CDR3, the DNA is TGTGCCACAAGGGGGGGCACGGATGAGCAGTTCTTC.

The V and J genes are TRBV7-3 and TRBJ1-6, with D tentatively TRBD1 (5 bases). The CDR3 totals 18 residues. Per germline, CDR1 SGHTA and CDR2 FQGTGA. V was cut by 5 bases and J by 6 bases, with 23 bases left in between. The CDR3 DNA sequence: TGTGCCAGCAGCCCTAGGGGCCAATCCGGGACGCTTAATTCACCCCTCCACTTT. Its translation: CASSPRGQSGTLNSPLHF. Complete variable domain (other parts from reference TRBV7-3 and TRBJ1-6): GAGVSQTPSNKVTEKGKYVELRCDPISGHTALYWYRQSLGQGPEFLIYFQGTGAADDSGLPNDRFFAVRPEGSVSTLKIQRTERGDSAVYLCASSPRGQSGTLNSPLHFGNGTRLTVT.

This clonotype was detected only a few times. The rearrangement joins TRBV2 to TRBJ2-5, with D perhaps TRBD1 (7 bases). The CDR3 has 15 amino acids. CDR1 and CDR2 from the germline V gene are SNHLY and FYNNEI. V was clipped by 1 base and J by 4 bases, with 13 bases between them. The CDR3 region is CASSEGRGPGETQYF. For the CDR3, the DNA is TGTGCCAGCAGTGAAGGGAGGGGGCCAGGAGAGACCCAGTACTTC.

Ten or more counts support this clonotype. The V and J genes are TRBV29-1 and TRBJ2-3, with 12 bases fitting TRBD2. The J segment lost 4 bases and the V segment lost 6 bases, leaving 8 bases of the junction unmatched. CDR3 length: 15 residues. Looked up from germline, CDR1 is SQVTM and CDR2 is ANQGSEA. CDR3 DNA sequence: TGCAGCGTCCCCACCACTAGCGGGGGGCCAGATACGCAGTATTTT. This encodes CSVPTTSGGPDTQYF.

The chain uses TRBV25-1 and TRBJ2-6; D unclear. CDR1 MGHDK and CDR2 SYGVNS come from the germline V gene. The V end lost 1 base, the J end lost 0 bases, and 13 bases lay between the germline ends. The CDR3 extends over 18 amino acids. This CDR3 is CASSELGGPISGANVLTF. DNA of the CDR3: TGTGCCAGCAGTGAATTAGGTGGACCCATCTCTGGGGCCAACGTCCTGACTTTC.

The table lists this clonotype with a few counts. The chain employs TRBV11-2 and TRBJ2-7; TRBD2 matches at 14 bases. With 1 base clipped from V and 1 base from J, the junction kept 3 bases outside the gene matches. This CDR3 comprises 17 residues. CDR1 is SGHAT, CDR2 FQNNGV, per germline. CDR3 sequence reads: CASSLVTSGRGSYEQYF. In DNA, the CDR3 is TGTGCCAGCAGCTTAGTGACTAGCGGGAGGGGATCCTACGAGCAGTACTTC.

In this sample, this clonotype turned up many times. The chain employs TRBV7-9 and TRBJ1-4; 7 nucleotides agree with TRBD1. The CDR3 is 15 residues long. Germline V gene sequence: CDR1 SEHNR, CDR2 FQNEAQ (reference sequence). With 2 bases clipped from V and 5 bases from J, the junction kept 5 bases outside the gene matches. The CDR3 nucleotides are TGTGCCAGCAGCTTAAACAGGGGAGGGAATGAAAAACTGTTTTTT. Encoded protein: CASSLNRGGNEKLFF.

This clonotype was counted a few times. The chain carries TRBV7-2 and TRBJ2-3; a weak D match, TRBD2 (6 bases). The CDR3 loop spans 15 amino acids. Trimming took off 4 bases at V and 4 bases at J, with 15 bases between the two ends. Germline-derived CDR1 and CDR2 are SGHTA and FQGNSA. In DNA, the CDR3 is TGTGCCAGCAGCTCCTTGGGGGGTTGGGCAGATACGCAGTATTTT. Amino acids: CASSSLGGWADTQYF. The full variable domain, in which reference TRBV7-2 and TRBJ2-3 provide the parts outside the CDR3, is GAGVSQSPSNKVTEKGKDVELRCDPISGHTALYWYRQSLGQGLEFLIYFQGNSAPDKSGLPSDRFSAERTGGSVSTLTIQRTQQEDSAVYLCASSSLGGWADTQYFGPGTRLTVL.

This clonotype occurred many times. The chain joins TRBV13 to TRBJ2-4; a weak D match, TRBD2 (5 bases). The germline V and J ends were trimmed by 3 bases and 5 bases, with 11 bases remaining between them. Germline lookup yields CDR1 PRHDT and CDR2 FYEKMQ (reference sequence). CDR3 length: 14 amino acids. The CDR3 is CASSFGGRQNIQYF. The CDR3 bases are TGTGCCAGCAGCTTTGGCGGGCGCCAAAACATTCAGTACTTC.